These 11 T cell receptor beta chains were sequenced from one sample in a study of blood T cells in healthy people across ages. The authors ran a second PCR of about 6 to 11 cycles using a sample-barcoded 5' primer and a J-beta primer mix. One entry per CDR3 protein results from TCRdb running MiXCR on the 5' RACE reads. The repertoire holds nearly 800,000 distinct CDR3 sequences, roughly 25% seen once, with around 3.6% in the top ten. The same sample was also used in a study of T cells of mothers and their children.

Sequenced: blood. These receptors came from a boy aged 5 to 17 in good health.

This clonotype was picked up a small number of times. The chain is built from TRBV7-3 and TRBJ2-5; 11 bases are a match to TRBD2. The assigned J gene may be wrong: the sequence end matches TRBJ2-1 better. CDR1 and CDR2 (germline): SGHTA, FQGTGA. This CDR3 spans 18 amino acids. CDR3 loop: CASSLPGETSGAYNEQFF. CDR3 sequence (DNA): TGTGCCAGCAGCTTACCAGGAGAGACTAGCGGGGCTTACAATGAGCAGTTCTTC.

A few counts support this clonotype. As DNA, the CDR3 is TGTGCCAGCAGTTTAATCCAGGGCCACCAAGAGACCCAGTACTTC. Amino acid sequence: CASSLIQGHQETQYF. This chain joins TRBV27 and TRBJ2-5; a weak D match, TRBD1 (5 bases). V gave up 2 bases and J gave up 0 bases, with 10 bases separating them. Germline CDR1 reads MNHEY; CDR2 reads SMNVEV (reference sequence). The CDR3 consists of 15 residues.

In regard to this clonotype: Its ends do not fully match the called genes, so a read error is possible. The chain recombines TRBV4-1 with TRBJ1-1, with D possibly being TRBD1 (5 bases). Germline V CDR1 and CDR2: MGHRA, YSYEKL. This CDR3 is built from 10 residues. CDR3 sequence: CASSATRGIF. For the CDR3, the DNA is TGCGCCAGCAGCGCAACTAGGGGTATCTTT.

The V call is TRBV6-2 or TRBV6-3, the J call TRBJ2-5, with 8 bases lining up with TRBD1. The J call is doubtful: the DNA matches TRBJ2-7 better. The CDR3 is 15 residues long. Germline CDR1 is MNHEY and CDR2 is SVGEGT. The CDR3 coding sequence is TGTGCCAGCAGTTACGGGCCAGGGGGCTACCTCGAGCAGTACTTC. It translates to CASSYGPGGYLEQYF.

This clonotype was observed a handful of times. The chain uses TRBV12-3 or TRBV12-4 and TRBJ2-3; D remains ambiguous. The V end was cut by 6 bases, the J end by 1 base, with 17 bases between. This CDR3 has 16 residues. CDR3 in amino acids: CASSPVDPSGTDTQYF. The CDR3 DNA reads TGTGCCAGCAGCCCCGTCGATCCGTCGGGCACAGATACGCAGTATTTT.

This clonotype has only a few counts. This chain links TRBV18 with TRBJ1-3, with D perhaps TRBD1 (5 bases). Germline V gives CDR1 KGHSH, CDR2 LQKENI. CDR3 length: 15 residues. V lost 3 bases to trimming and J lost 2 bases, with 11 bases between them. CDR3 DNA: TGTGCCAGCTCACCGGACGGGACGGCTGGAAACACCATATATTTT. This codes for CASSPDGTAGNTIYF. Looking up the rest from reference TRBV18 and TRBJ1-3 gives the full variable domain: NAGVMQNPRHLVRRRGQEARLRCSPMKGHSHVYWYRQLPEEGLKFMVYLQKENIIDESGMPKERFSAEFPKEGPSILRIQQVVRGDSAAYFCASSPDGTAGNTIYFGEGSWLTVV.

This clonotype showed up just a few times. The chain employs TRBV20-1 and TRBJ1-1; D not resolved. CDR1 and CDR2 from the germline V gene are DFQATT and SNEGSKA (reference sequence). Trimming removed 3 bases at V and 4 bases at J, with 12 bases between. This CDR3 is built from 13 residues. CDR3: CSASPPYGTEAFF. CDR3 nucleotides: TGCAGTGCTAGCCCTCCCTATGGCACTGAAGCTTTCTTT.

In DNA, the CDR3 is TGTGCCAGCAGCTTTTCCGGGACAGGGCAGTATTTT. Its protein is CASSFSGTGQYF. The chain combines TRBV7-9 with TRBJ2-3; 8 bases line up with TRBD1. The length of the CDR3 is 12 residues. V lost 3 bases and J lost 11; bases outside the gene matches: 4. CDR1 is SEHNR and CDR2 is FQNEAQ in the germline V gene (reference sequence).

The chain employs TRBV5-1 and TRBJ1-4; 11 positions agree with TRBD1. The length of the CDR3 is 15 residues. With V trimmed by 0 bases and J by 6 bases, 1 base remained unmatched. Germline CDR1 is SGHRS and CDR2 is YFSETQ. This CDR3 is CASSLGTGGDEKLFF. DNA for the CDR3: TGCGCCAGCAGCTTGGGGACAGGGGGCGATGAAAAACTGTTTTTT.

The rearrangement joins TRBV11-2 to TRBJ2-2, with TRBD1 as a possible D gene (6 bases). V dropped 3 bases and J dropped 5 bases, with 7 bases sitting between them. The germline CDR1 and CDR2 sequences are SGHAT and FQNNGV. The CDR3 length is 13 residues. The CDR3 bases are TGTGCCAGCAGCTTCACAGGGACCGGGGAGCTGTTTTTT. This codes for CASSFTGTGELFF.

The chain uses TRBV7-2 and TRBJ2-7, with D perhaps matching TRBD2 (5 bases). In germline, CDR1 is SGHTA, CDR2 FQGNSA. The CDR3 sequence is 13 residues long. The germline V and J ends were trimmed by 5 bases and 7 bases, with 15 bases remaining between them. The CDR3 nucleotides are TGTGCCAGCAGCCAGAGGGCACCGGAGGAGCAGTACTTC. Protein: CASSQRAPEEQYF.